This T cell receptor (beta chain) was captured in a study of T cell repertoires in cytomegalovirus infection. Study summary: Matching HLA type, along with CMV infection, was indicated by public TCR beta signatures.

Germline-derived CDR1 and CDR2 are KGHDR and SFDVKD. The CDR3 is 18 amino acids. J was trimmed by 0 bases and V by 4 bases; bases with no gene match: 9. This clonotype was seen ten or more times. The antigen is unknown. Whole-study results and caveats: Dominant in the ex vivo response were TCR beta clonotypes restricted by HLA-C and specific for CMV. Summed frequency of public TCR beta families distinguished CMV carriers with the relevant HLA.

TCRdb reprocessed the reads with MiXCR, giving one entry per CDR3 protein. The repertoire holds about 130,000 distinct CDR3 sequences, with almost 9% as singletons. Sequencing used PBMCs. The rearrangement links TRBV24-1 to TRBJ2-2; 8 bases are shared with TRBD2. The sequence derives from a human donor in good health (CMV status not recorded). Some clones in this sample may be carry-over from other donors' samples. The CDR3 region has the DNA TGTGCCACCAGTGACTCAACACTAGCGGTCCCGAACACCGGGGAGCTGTTTTTT. It codes for CATSDSTLAVPNTGELFF.